Presented here are 20 T cell receptor beta chains from one specimen sequenced in a study of T cell repertoires in aging, cancer and after chemotherapy. TRB rearrangements spanning V, D and J were amplified using mixed TRB-A/B primers. TCRdb recomputed calls from the multiplex PCR reads with MiXCR, one row per CDR3 protein. The sample yields more than 4,000 distinct CDR3 sequences, around a quarter seen once. The template was genomic DNA from peripheral blood, not RNA. Source material: blood. The receptors derive from a human donor with a blood cancer.

Sample share makes this clonotype medium-sized (0.01 to 0.1%). The chain carries TRBV7-9 and TRBJ2-6; TRBD1 might be the D (5 bases). Germline lookup yields CDR1 SEHNR and CDR2 FQNEAQ (reference sequence). Trimming stripped 5 bases from V and 3 bases from J, with 14 bases between. This CDR3 has 16 amino acids. The CDR3 nucleotides read TGTGCCAGCAGCCCCGAGACAGCCCTTGGGGCCAACGTCCTGACTTTC. The encoded protein is CASSPETALGANVLTF.

This clonotype is large within its sample. The chain employs TRBV6-6 and TRBJ2-1; 12 bases align to TRBD2. This CDR3 has 16 amino acids. Germline V gene lookup returns CDR1 MNHNY and CDR2 SVGAGI (reference sequence). V lost 4 bases to trimming and J lost 0 bases; unmatched junction nucleotides: 1. The CDR3 sequence: CASSSTSGSSYNEQFF. DNA for the CDR3: TGTGCCAGCAGTTCGACTAGCGGGAGCTCCTACAATGAGCAGTTCTTC.

The V and J genes are TRBV2 and TRBJ2-2; D may be TRBD2 (6 bases). Per germline, CDR1 SNHLY and CDR2 FYNNEI. The CDR3 is 13 amino acids. V lost 10 bases to trimming and J lost 3 bases, with 12 bases between them. The CDR3 region has the DNA TGTGCCAAACGGGACTCGTACACCGGGGAGCTGTTTTTT. Translating gives CAKRDSYTGELFF.

The chain has TRBV28 and TRBJ2-1; 14 bases fit TRBD2. In germline, CDR1 is MDHEN, CDR2 SYDVKM. The CDR3 is made up of 16 amino acids. V trimming: 4 bases; J trimming: 6 bases; junction bases outside the gene matches: 5. In DNA, the CDR3 is TGTGCCAGCAGTTCCCCCGGGACTAGCGGGAGCAATGAGCAGTTCTTC. This codes for CASSSPGTSGSNEQFF.

This chain joins TRBV6-1 and TRBJ1-5; 8 bases agree with TRBD1. V trimming: 5 bases; J trimming: 7 bases; junction bases outside the gene matches: 13. CDR3 size: 16 residues. Germline V lookup: CDR1 MNHNS, CDR2 SASEGT. The CDR3 bases are TGTGCCAGCAGTTACAGGACAGGGTCCTCTAGCCAGCCCCAGCATTTT. It is translated as CASSYRTGSSSQPQHF.

V and J are TRBV13 and TRBJ2-3; 7 bases agree with TRBD2. The CDR3 runs 16 residues. V shed 6 bases, J shed 6 bases, and the junction held 15 bases outside the gene matches. Germline assignment: CDR1 PRHDT and CDR2 FYEKMQ (reference sequence). The CDR3: CASSEGRAGAGDTQYF. The CDR3 DNA reads TGTGCCAGCAGTGAAGGAAGGGCGGGAGCCGGGGATACGCAGTATTTT. Drawing the rest from reference TRBV13 and TRBJ2-3, the complete variable domain is AAGVIQSPRHLIKEKRETATLKCYPIPRHDTVYWYQQGPGQDPQFLISFYEKMQSDKGSIPDRFSAQQFSDYHSELNMSSLELGDSALYFCASSEGRAGAGDTQYFGPGTRLTVL.

This clonotype is termed medium-sized. This rearrangement joins TRBV29-1 to TRBJ2-2; 7 bases line up with TRBD1. The CDR3 runs 12 residues. In germline, CDR1 is SQVTM, CDR2 ANQGSEA. V lost 7 bases and J lost 6; bases outside the gene matches: 5. In nucleotides, the CDR3 is TGCAGCGCCCCGGGACAGTCCGGGGAGCTGTTTTTT. This translates into CSAPGQSGELFF.

The rearrangement links TRBV25-1 to TRBJ2-1; D is uncertain. The germline V and J ends were trimmed by 4 bases and 4 bases, with 5 bases remaining between them. The length of the CDR3 is 12 residues. Germline CDR1 and CDR2: MGHDK and SYGVNS. In DNA, the CDR3 is TGTGCCAGCAGTGGTCTATACAATGAGCAGTTCTTC. This encodes CASSGLYNEQFF. Drawing the rest from reference TRBV25-1 and TRBJ2-1, the complete variable domain is EADIYQTPRYLVIGTGKKITLECSQTMGHDKMYWYQQDPGMELHLIHYSYGVNSTEKGDLSSESTVSRIRTEHFPLTLESARPSHTSQYLCASSGLYNEQFFGPGTRLTVL.

This clonotype was counted only a few times. This rearrangement joins TRBV19 to TRBJ2-7; 7 bases map to TRBD2. The CDR3 sequence is 18 residues long. The V and J ends lost 5 bases and 1 base, in that order; junction bases with no gene match: 17. Germline V lookup: CDR1 LNHDA, CDR2 SQIVND (reference sequence). CDR3 protein: CASSERKSTALASYEQYF. CDR3 nucleotides: TGTGCCAGTAGTGAGCGGAAAAGTACCGCACTAGCGTCCTACGAGCAGTACTTC.

This clonotype has just a few counts. The V call is TRBV28, the J call TRBJ2-3, with D maybe TRBD2 (5 bases). Germline loops: CDR1 MDHEN, CDR2 SYDVKM. CDR3 length equals 13 residues. V was cut by 5 bases and J by 1 base, with 7 bases left in between. CDR3 region: CASSRRGTDTQYF. In DNA, the CDR3 is TGTGCCAGCAGTAGGCGGGGCACAGATACGCAGTATTTT.

This clonotype showed up just a few times. The CDR3 here is CASSPTVLNTEAFF. The CDR3 DNA sequence: TGTGCCAGCTCACCAACGGTTTTGAACACTGAAGCTTTCTTT. The rearrangement uses TRBV18 and TRBJ1-1; D is undetermined. The CDR3 covers 14 residues. The V end was cut by 2 bases, the J end by 0 bases, with 7 bases between. Per the germline V gene, CDR1 is KGHSH and CDR2 is LQKENI.

This rearrangement joins TRBV6-2 or TRBV6-3 to TRBJ2-1; D gene uncertain. CDR3 length: 15 amino acids. The ends were cut back, 5 bases at V and 0 bases at J, with 11 bases in the middle. Looked up from germline, CDR1 is MNHEY and CDR2 is SVGEGT. CDR3: CASSKTPGSYNEQFF. The CDR3 DNA reads as TGTGCCAGCAGTAAGACTCCTGGCTCCTACAATGAGCAGTTCTTC.

By share, this clonotype counts as medium-sized. The chain is built from TRBV6-5 and TRBJ2-1; no reliable D call. Trimming took 2 bases from V and 7 from J, leaving 12 bases between them. This CDR3 comprises 14 residues. Germline V gene sequence: CDR1 MNHEY, CDR2 SVGAGI. This CDR3 reads CASSYAPNQNEQFF. The CDR3 DNA is TGTGCCAGCAGTTACGCTCCTAATCAGAATGAGCAGTTCTTC.

This clonotype has a handful of counts. The gene calls are TRBV6-5 and TRBJ2-7; no clear D gene. The V gene lost 7 bases and the J gene lost 6 bases, with 13 bases spanning the gap. This CDR3 spans 12 amino acids. Germline V lookup: CDR1 MNHEY, CDR2 SVGAGI. CDR3 amino acids: CASTSAQREQYF. The CDR3 region has the DNA TGTGCCAGCACCTCTGCACAGCGCGAGCAGTACTTC.

By share of the sample, this clonotype is medium-sized. The rearrangement uses TRBV6-5 and TRBJ2-3, with TRBD2 matching over 7 bases. Germline assignment: CDR1 MNHEY and CDR2 SVGAGI. CDR3 length: 14 residues. The ends lost 6 bases at V and 4 bases at J; junction bases unmatched: 7. The CDR3 spells CASRPTSGADTQYF. CDR3 nucleotides: TGTGCCAGCAGACCTACGAGCGGGGCAGATACGCAGTATTTT.

The chain links TRBV5-6 to TRBJ2-7, with 9 bases aligning to TRBD2. V trimming: 2 bases; J trimming: 7 bases; junction bases outside the gene matches: 10. The CDR3 sequence is 15 residues long. Germline V gene sequence: CDR1 SGHDT, CDR2 YYEEEE. This CDR3 reads CASSFLGGRAREQYF. DNA of the CDR3: TGTGCCAGCAGCTTCTTGGGCGGGAGGGCGCGAGAGCAGTACTTC.

This clonotype was counted a few times. The chain is built from TRBV19 and TRBJ2-7; TRBD1 matches 8 bases. There are 15 residues in the CDR3. Germline CDR1 and CDR2: LNHDA and SQIVND (reference sequence). V lost 3 bases to trimming and J lost 0 bases; unmatched junction nucleotides: 4. The chain's CDR3 is CASSMGTGDSYEQYF. The CDR3 DNA reads as TGTGCCAGTAGTATGGGGACAGGTGACTCCTACGAGCAGTACTTC.

Only a few counts were recorded for this clonotype. The V and J genes are TRBV12-3 or TRBV12-4 and TRBJ2-2; D tentatively reads TRBD1 or TRBD2 (6 bases each). Trimming shortened V by 5 bases and J by 7 bases, and 11 bases separated the two germline ends. The CDR3 runs to 13 residues. In DNA, the CDR3 is TGTGCCAGCAGTGGAGGGGGGTACGGGGAGCTGTTTTTT. Translating it yields CASSGGGYGELFF.

This clonotype was seen only once. This sequence joins TRBV28 and TRBJ2-4; D remains ambiguous. The CDR3 extends over 13 amino acids. Germline V gives CDR1 MDHEN, CDR2 SYDVKM. V was pared by 11 bases and J by 0 bases, with 11 bases between. The CDR3, as DNA: TGTGCCGCAGTGGGTCTAGCCAAAAACATTCAGTACTTC. Its protein is CAAVGLAKNIQYF.

This clonotype is hyperexpanded. The V call is TRBV13, the J call TRBJ1-3; unclear D gene. V was clipped by 0 bases and J by 0 bases, with 9 bases between them. CDR1 is PRHDT, CDR2 FYEKMQ, per germline (reference sequence). This CDR3 comprises 16 residues. CDR3 bases: TGTGCCAGCAGCTTAGGGGGTAGTACCTCTGGAAACACCATATATTTT. Its protein product is CASSLGGSTSGNTIYF.